Below are 20 T cell receptor beta chains sequenced from a single sample in a study of molecular identifiers for immune sequencing clone quantification. TCRdb independently ran MiXCR on the PCR reads; one entry per CDR3 protein. The data contain around 470,000 distinct CDR3 sequences, 20% to 25% of them singletons. Sequencing used naive CD8+ T cells from blood, with Jurkat cell RNA spiked in. Subset indicated: FACS-sorted CD8+CD4-CCR7+CD45RA+ naive T cells. The receptor set was obtained from a human donor in good health. Some libraries in this study had Jurkat cell RNA spiked in.

V gene TRBV20-1 combines with J gene TRBJ2-3, with a weak D call TRBD1 (5 bases). Germline loops: CDR1 DFQATT, CDR2 SNEGSKA (reference sequence). V was clipped by 6 bases and J by 3 bases, with 10 bases between them. The CDR3 is 12 amino acids. The CDR3 spells CSAGAVTDTQYF. The CDR3 coding sequence is TGCAGTGCAGGGGCCGTGACAGATACGCAGTATTTT.

This clonotype was detected ten times or more. The chain uses TRBV7-9 and TRBJ1-1; no reliable D call. Germline V gives CDR1 SEHNR, CDR2 FQNEAQ (reference sequence). V gave up 0 bases and J gave up 5 bases, with 13 bases separating them. The CDR3 totals 15 residues. The CDR3 region is CASSLAVGPGTEAFF. CDR3 bases: TGTGCCAGCAGCTTAGCTGTGGGTCCGGGTACTGAAGCTTTCTTT.

The gene calls are TRBV5-4 and TRBJ2-7; a weak D match, TRBD1 (7 bases). Germline V gives CDR1 SGHNT, CDR2 YYREEE (reference sequence). Trimming cost V 1 base and J 6 bases, with 14 bases left between them. There are 14 residues in the CDR3. CDR3 sequence reads: CASSLHGGGGEQYF. The CDR3 DNA reads TGTGCCAGCAGCTTGCATGGAGGGGGCGGCGAGCAGTACTTC.

Remarks on this clonotype: A read error is possible here, since a much larger clone lies one base away. The chain is built from TRBV4-1 and TRBJ2-7; 8 positions agree with TRBD2. Trimming cost V 4 bases and J 7 bases; bases outside gene matches: 12. The germline CDR1 and CDR2 sequences are MGHRA and YSYEKL. This CDR3 comprises 15 residues. The CDR3 DNA sequence: TGCGCCAGCAGCCGAGGAGCCCCGGCGGGGGGAGAGCAGTACTTC. Its translation: CASSRGAPAGGEQYF.

This clonotype was seen a handful of times. This rearrangement joins TRBV11-2 to TRBJ2-3; D may be TRBD1 (5 bases). Germline loops: CDR1 SGHAT, CDR2 FQNNGV. The V end lost 1 base, the J end lost 2 bases, and 16 bases lay between the germline ends. This CDR3 is built from 17 residues. CDR3 sequence reads: CASSLVSGAILTDTQYF. As DNA, the CDR3 is TGTGCCAGCAGCTTAGTGAGTGGGGCGATTCTCACAGATACGCAGTATTTT. Supplemented by reference TRBV11-2 and TRBJ2-3, the full variable domain reads EAGVAQSPRYKIIEKRQSVAFWCNPISGHATLYWYQQILGQGPKLLIQFQNNGVVDDSQLPKDRFSAERLKGVDSTLKIQPAKLEDSAVYLCASSLVSGAILTDTQYFGPGTRLTVL.

On this clonotype: This may be a read error, as it is one base from a much larger clone. The V gene is TRBV5-6, the J gene TRBJ2-3; TRBD2 aligns across 10 bases. CDR3 length: 15 residues. Germline CDR1 and CDR2: SGHDT and YYEEEE. This CDR3 is CASWEAGGPLDAQYF. The DNA of the CDR3 is TGTGCCAGCTGGGAAGCGGGAGGGCCGTTAGATGCGCAGTATTTT.

This clonotype showed up many times. The chain couples TRBV7-9 to TRBJ2-7; D is unclear. The CDR3 totals 12 residues. Trimming removed 2 bases at V and 3 bases at J, with 5 bases between. Germline loops: CDR1 SEHNR, CDR2 FQNEAQ (reference sequence). CDR3 nucleotide sequence: TGTGCCAGCAGCTTACAAGACTACGAGCAGTACTTC. It yields the protein CASSLQDYEQYF.

The gene calls are TRBV14 and TRBJ2-5; D unclear. Trimming removed 6 bases from V and 4 bases from J, with 21 bases in between. This CDR3 region has 16 residues. Germline-derived CDR1 and CDR2 are SGHDN and FVKESK. Here the CDR3 reads CASSQIRISRRETQYF. The DNA of the CDR3 is TGTGCCAGCAGTCAGATTAGAATTTCTCGGAGAGAGACCCAGTACTTC. Looking up the rest from reference TRBV14 and TRBJ2-5 gives the full variable domain: EAGVTQFPSHSVIEKGQTVTLRCDPISGHDNLYWYRRVMGKEIKFLLHFVKESKQDESGMPNNRFLAERTGGTYSTLKVQPAELEDSGVYFCASSQIRISRRETQYFGPGTRLLVL.

CDR3 sequence reads: CASSRGTGVLHEQYF. The CDR3, as DNA: TGTGCCAGCAGCCGAGGGACAGGGGTCTTGCACGAGCAGTACTTC. The J gene is TRBJ2-7, the V gene TRBV7-9; 10 bases map to TRBD1. Looked up from germline, CDR1 is SEHNR and CDR2 is FQNEAQ (reference sequence). The CDR3 consists of 15 residues. V was clipped by 5 bases and J by 5 bases; unmatched bases: 9.

This clonotype was detected only a few times. This rearrangement joins TRBV19 to TRBJ1-5; D gene uncertain. V was trimmed by 3 bases and J by 4 bases, leaving 10 bases between them. The CDR3 contains 14 residues. The germline V gene encodes CDR1 LNHDA and CDR2 SQIVND (reference sequence). The CDR3 protein is CASSIGLMNQPQHF. The CDR3, as DNA: TGTGCCAGTAGTATCGGACTCATGAATCAGCCCCAGCATTTT.

As regards this clonotype: Because the CDR3 is missing its conserved closing phenylalanine or tryptophan, this is likely a read error. The chain combines TRBV20-1 with TRBJ2-5, with 10 nucleotides matching TRBD2. With 5 bases clipped from V and 5 bases from J, the junction kept 11 bases outside the gene matches. Per germline, CDR1 DFQATT and CDR2 SNEGSKA (reference sequence). This CDR3 region has 15 residues. The CDR3 protein is CSAGSLAGFSETQYS. For the CDR3, the DNA is TGCAGTGCTGGCTCACTAGCGGGGTTTTCTGAGACCCAGTACTCC.

This clonotype has only a few counts. The rearrangement uses TRBV6-2 or TRBV6-3 and TRBJ2-7; the D is unclear. CDR3 length: 12 amino acids. CDR1 is MNHEY and CDR2 is SVGEGT in the germline V gene. Trimming took off 7 bases at V and 0 bases at J, with 7 bases between the two ends. CDR3 sequence: CASNGISYEQYF. CDR3 nucleotides: TGTGCCAGCAACGGAATCTCCTACGAGCAGTACTTC.

This clonotype was counted at least ten times. This chain uses TRBV20-1 with TRBJ1-1, with a tentative D call TRBD1 (6 bases). The germline CDR1 and CDR2 sequences are DFQATT and SNEGSKA (reference sequence). This CDR3 has 11 residues. The germline V and J ends were trimmed by 7 bases and 11 bases, with 17 bases remaining between them. The CDR3 DNA follows: TGCAGTGTTATTCCAGGGGTGGTTGCTTTCTTT. It specifies CSVIPGVVAFF.

A word on this clonotype: A much larger clone is a single base away; this may be a read error. The CDR3 here is CAGSQESMGRVTDTQYF. The CDR3 DNA follows: TGCGCCGGCAGCCAAGAAAGTATGGGGCGGGTTACAGATACGCAGTATTTT. This chain connects TRBV4-3 to TRBJ2-3; D could derive from TRBD1 or TRBD2 (5 bases each). Germline CDR1 is LGHNA and CDR2 is YSLEER. This CDR3 has 17 residues.

This clonotype has ten or more counts. This sequence joins TRBV4-1 and TRBJ2-1, with TRBD1 matching 9 bases. Germline trimming cut 6 bases from V and 8 bases from J; bases unmatched to any gene: 11. Germline V gene sequence: CDR1 MGHRA, CDR2 YSYEKL. This CDR3 has 15 residues. The CDR3 DNA reads as TGCGCCAGCAGTTTGGGACAGGGCGATACCCATGAGCAGTTCTTC. The encoded protein is CASSLGQGDTHEQFF.

The rearrangement links TRBV12-3 or TRBV12-4 to TRBJ2-5; the D call may be TRBD1 or TRBD2 (5 bases each). With 6 bases removed from V and 5 bases from J, the gap between germline ends came to 10 bases. The CDR3 contains 12 residues. The CDR3 region has the DNA TGTGCCAGCAGCGGGGACCTCGAGACCCAGTACTTC. This encodes CASSGDLETQYF.

A word on this clonotype: A much more abundant neighbour one base away suggests this may be a read error. The V call is TRBV19, the J call TRBJ2-2; TRBD1 aligns across 9 bases. Looked up from germline, CDR1 is LNHDA and CDR2 is SQIVND (reference sequence). The CDR3 spans 12 residues. DNA of the CDR3: TGTGCCAGTAGTATAGGGACAGGGGAGCGGTTTTTT. Amino acids: CASSIGTGERFF. Full variable domain (remainder filled in from reference TRBV19 and TRBJ2-2): DGGITQSPKYLFRKEGQNVTLSCEQNLNHDAMYWYRQDPGQGLRLIYYSQIVNDFQKGDIAEGYSVSREKKESFPLTVTSAQKNPTAFYLCASSIGTGERFFGEGSRLTVL.

V and J are TRBV7-6 and TRBJ2-2, with 9 bases lining up with TRBD1. The length of the CDR3 is 17 residues. V shed 2 bases, J shed 3 bases, and the junction held 7 bases outside the gene matches. Germline CDR1 is SGHVS and CDR2 is FNYEAQ. The CDR3 protein is CASSLTIQGADTGELFF. The CDR3 DNA sequence: TGTGCCAGCAGCTTAACGATACAGGGGGCGGACACCGGGGAGCTGTTTTTT.

This clonotype turned up a few times. The rearrangement joins TRBV2 to TRBJ2-7, with TRBD2 matching over 8 bases. Germline V lookup: CDR1 SNHLY, CDR2 FYNNEI. The junction had 4 bases not matched to a gene; V was cut back by 4 bases and J by 2 bases. The CDR3 has 14 residues. CDR3 sequence: CASSGGSGAYEQYF. The CDR3 DNA sequence: TGTGCCAGCAGTGGCGGTAGCGGGGCCTACGAGCAGTACTTC.

This clonotype was counted many times. The chain combines TRBV29-1 with TRBJ2-3; possible D gene TRBD2, 5 bases. V lost 7 bases, J lost 0 bases, and 20 bases lay in between. Germline V gene data show CDR1 as SQVTM and CDR2 as ANQGSEA. The CDR3 has 16 amino acids. CDR3 bases: TGCAGCGCCAATGAAGGACTTTTTACTAGCACAGATACGCAGTATTTT. As protein: CSANEGLFTSTDTQYF.